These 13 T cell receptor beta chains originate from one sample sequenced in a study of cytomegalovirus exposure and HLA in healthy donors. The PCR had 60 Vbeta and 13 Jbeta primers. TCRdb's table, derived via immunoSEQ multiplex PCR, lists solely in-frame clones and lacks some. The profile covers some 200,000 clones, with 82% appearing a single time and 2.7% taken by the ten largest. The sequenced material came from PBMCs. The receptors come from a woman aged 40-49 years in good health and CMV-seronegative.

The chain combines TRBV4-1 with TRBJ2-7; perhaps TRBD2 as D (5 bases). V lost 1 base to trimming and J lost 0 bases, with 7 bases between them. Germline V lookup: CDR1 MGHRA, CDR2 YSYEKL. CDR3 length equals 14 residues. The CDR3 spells CASSQGGYSYEQYF. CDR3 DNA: TGCGCCAGCAGCCAAGGCGGGTACTCCTACGAGCAGTACTTC.

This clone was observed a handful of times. The CDR3 DNA follows: TGTGCCAGCAGGGCATCTAGTGGGCAAGAGACCCAGTACTTC. It is translated as CASRASSGQETQYF. The chain joins TRBV2 to TRBJ2-5; D gene ambiguous. The germline V gene has CDR1 SNHLY and CDR2 FYNNEI. This CDR3 is 14 amino acids long. The germline V and J ends were trimmed by 6 bases and 2 bases, with 13 bases remaining between them. Variable domain in full (rest from reference TRBV2 and TRBJ2-5): EPEVTQTPSHQVTQMGQEVILRCVPISNHLYFYWYRQILGQKVEFLVSFYNNEISEKSEIFDDQFSVERPDGSNFTLKIRSTKLEDSAMYFCASRASSGQETQYFGPGTRLLVL.

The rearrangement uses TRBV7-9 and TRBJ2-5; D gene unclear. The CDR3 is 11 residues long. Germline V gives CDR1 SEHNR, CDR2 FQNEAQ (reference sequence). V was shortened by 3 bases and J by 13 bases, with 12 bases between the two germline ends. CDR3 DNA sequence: TGTGCCAGCAGCTTTGAACAGCCCCTGTACTTC. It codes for CASSFEQPLYF.

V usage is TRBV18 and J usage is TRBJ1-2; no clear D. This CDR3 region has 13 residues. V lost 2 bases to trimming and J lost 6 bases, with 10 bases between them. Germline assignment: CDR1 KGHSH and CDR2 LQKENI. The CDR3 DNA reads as TGTGCCAGCTCACCAGGGCGGGAAAATGGCTACACCTTC. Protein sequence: CASSPGRENGYTF.

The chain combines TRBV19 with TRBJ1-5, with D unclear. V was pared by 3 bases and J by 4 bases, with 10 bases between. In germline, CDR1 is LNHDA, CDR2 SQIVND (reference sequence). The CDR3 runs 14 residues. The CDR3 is CASSMDQDNQPQHF. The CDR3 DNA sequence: TGTGCCAGTAGTATGGATCAGGATAATCAGCCCCAGCATTTT.

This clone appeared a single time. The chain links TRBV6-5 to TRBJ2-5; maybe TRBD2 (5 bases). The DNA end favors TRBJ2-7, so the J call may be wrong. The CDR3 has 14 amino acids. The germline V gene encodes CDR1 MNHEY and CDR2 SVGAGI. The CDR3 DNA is TGTGCCAGCAGTTACTCAGGGAGAACCTACGAGCAGTACTTC. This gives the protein CASSYSGRTYEQYF.

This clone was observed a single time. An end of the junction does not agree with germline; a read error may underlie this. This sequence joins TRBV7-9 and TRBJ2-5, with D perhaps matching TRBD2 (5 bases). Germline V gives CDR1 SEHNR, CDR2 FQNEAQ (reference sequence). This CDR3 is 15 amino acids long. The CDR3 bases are TGTTCCAGCAGCCTCCGCCTAGCCAGCCAAGAGACCCAGTACTTC. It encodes CSSSLRLASQETQYF.

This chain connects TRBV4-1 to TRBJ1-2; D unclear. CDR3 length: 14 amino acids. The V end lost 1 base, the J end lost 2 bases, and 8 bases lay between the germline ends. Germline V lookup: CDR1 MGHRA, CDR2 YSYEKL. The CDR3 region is CASSQVSRNYGYTF. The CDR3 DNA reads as TGCGCCAGCAGCCAAGTCTCGAGAAACTATGGCTACACCTTC.

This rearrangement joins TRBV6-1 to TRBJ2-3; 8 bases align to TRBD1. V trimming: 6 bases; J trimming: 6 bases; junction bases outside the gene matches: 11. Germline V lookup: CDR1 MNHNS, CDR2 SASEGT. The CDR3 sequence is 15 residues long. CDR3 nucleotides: TGTGCCAGCAGACGATCGGGACGGACAGGGGATACGCAGTATTTT. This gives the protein CASRRSGRTGDTQYF.

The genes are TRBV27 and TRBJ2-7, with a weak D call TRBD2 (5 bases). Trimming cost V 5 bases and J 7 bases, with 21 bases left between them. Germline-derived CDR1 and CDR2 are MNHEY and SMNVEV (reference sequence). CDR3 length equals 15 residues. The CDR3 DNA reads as TGTGCCAGCAGTGCCTCCGGGAACCCGAGGGAGGAGCAGTACTTC. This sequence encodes CASSASGNPREEQYF.

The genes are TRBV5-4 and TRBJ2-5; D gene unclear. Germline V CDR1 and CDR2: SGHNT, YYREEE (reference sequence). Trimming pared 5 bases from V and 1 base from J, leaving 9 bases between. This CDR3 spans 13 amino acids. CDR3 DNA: TGTGCCAGCAGGGCCGGGTTCCAAGAGACCCAGTACTTC. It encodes CASRAGFQETQYF.

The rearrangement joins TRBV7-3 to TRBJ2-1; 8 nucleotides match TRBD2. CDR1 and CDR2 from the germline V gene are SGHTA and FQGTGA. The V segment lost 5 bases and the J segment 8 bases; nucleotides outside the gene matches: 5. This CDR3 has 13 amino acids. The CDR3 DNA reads TGTGCCAGCAGCGCTGGACTAGCCGATGAGCAGTTCTTC. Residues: CASSAGLADEQFF.

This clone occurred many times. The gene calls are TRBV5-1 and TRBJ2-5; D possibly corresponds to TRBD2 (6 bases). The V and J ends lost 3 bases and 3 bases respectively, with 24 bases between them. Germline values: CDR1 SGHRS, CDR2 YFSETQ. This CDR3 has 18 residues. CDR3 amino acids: CASSSPRFPGLRKETQYF. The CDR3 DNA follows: TGCGCCAGCAGCTCCCCGAGGTTCCCGGGACTCAGAAAAGAGACCCAGTACTTC.